The clone carrying this TCR beta chain was detected only a few times. No antigen is known for it. The data are from a study of T-cell memory formation after mild COVID-19. Study at large: TCR clusters mostly belonged to single donors. Study conclusions and caveats: Day 15 to 85 contractors were CD4/CD8 balanced; later expanders leaned CD4+.

MiXCR was run by TCRdb on the 5' RACE reads, yielding one entry per CDR3 protein. This table holds over 95,000 distinct CDR3 sequences, about 20% found once. Per germline, CDR1 SGDLS and CDR2 YYNGEE. Trimming cost V 4 bases and J 3 bases; bases outside gene matches: 4. The CDR3 has 15 amino acids. The sequence came from a man in his late teens or twenties who had mild COVID-19 (a few samples of this study predate the infection). Cell type and time point are not known. The gene calls are TRBV9 and TRBJ2-7; 13 bases map to TRBD2. Sequencing input: PBMCs or a T cell subset sorted from them (not recorded which). The CDR3, as DNA: TGTGCCAGCAGCTCCGGACTAGCGGGGGACTACGAGCAGTACTTC. It yields the protein CASSSGLAGDYEQYF. The whole variable domain, filled in from reference TRBV9 and TRBJ2-7, reads DSGVTQTPKHLITATGQRVTLRCSPRSGDLSVYWYQQSLDQGLQFLIQYYNGEERAKGNILERFSAQQFPDLHSELNLSSLELGDSALYFCASSSGLAGDYEQYFGPGTRLTVT.